This T cell receptor (beta chain) was observed in a study of shared clonotypes between healthy human individuals (dated by TCRdb to the early 2020s). Notes on the research overall: Three men and a couple of women, aged 18 to 49 years, made up the cohort. To estimate repertoire size and how much clonotype sharing occurs between individuals, the study deeply sequenced the blood TCR repertoires of roughly 5 healthy adults. To increase sequencing depth and limit assay-specific biases, different laboratories used diverse techniques to prepare libraries and sequence TCR repertoires. Per donor, leukapheresis produced somewhere between about 0.85 and 9.5 billion PBMCs. What the work shows at the level of the full study, not this receptor alone: The small number of donors limited the genetic and exposure-history diversity represented. Based on pairwise subsampling, the degree of clonotype sharing among donors was expected to be affected by sequencing depth. Only blood was sampled, and tissue TCR repertoires likely differ from those in blood.

About this clone itself: Its antigen has not been determined. Base qualities are not provided; no much larger clone lies one nucleotide away.

Using the deep immunoSEQ assay, multiplex PCR amplified TCR CDR3 regions from genomic DNA. For each cell subset, the extracted genomic DNA was distributed evenly across all wells of several immunoSEQ 96-well plates, and each plate served as one replicate. Each replicate PCR for unsorted PBMC received roughly 0.3 ug genomic DNA, equal to 30,000 to 35,000 T cell genomes. Ten immunoSEQ deep assay plates were used to sequence unsorted PBMC genomic DNA. The purified libraries were quantified using a Qubit 3.0 fluorometer, sized with a Bioanalyzer 2100, and then quantified again using the KAPA Library Quantification kit. Each immunoSEQ 96-well plate was sequenced on its own single-read 150-cycle Illumina NextSeq 550 flow cell. As for how the authors treated the data: Because only junctional sequences without quality scores were contained in the immunoSEQ output, filtering matching that applied to full-length reads could not be performed. Sequences were annotated with PyIR, a Python wrapper for IgBLAST v1.9, and V/J genes and CDR3 were assigned using IMGT germline references. Reads with weak V/J assignments (E-value above 1e-6), missing CDR3, stop codons, out-of-frame junctions, or ambiguous translated residues were removed. V3J clonotypes were defined as sequences sharing an identical inferred V gene, J gene, and CDR3 amino acid sequence. Percentage overlap between repertoires was calculated by dividing the number of shared unique clonotypes by the size of the smaller repertoire. Three approaches were used to assess repertoire richness: RTK rarefaction, the Chao1 estimator, and Recon v2.1 estimates of unobserved clonotypes. The clones in this table, taken by TCRdb from immuneACCESS, are in-frame only. Not every clone is retained; where verified, under half of the shortfall comes from an unresolved V gene, and the cause of the rest is unknown. That table furnishes V, J and clone size, whereas the DNA furnished D and trimming. The sample table records about half a million clones; over 70% of these occur just once. 9.5% to 15% of the sample rests with the top ten.

Healthy HIV-negative adults with no recently reported acute infections or vaccinations were included as donors. Only Caucasian adults living in Nashville, Tennessee, USA were represented among the donors. In the unsorted samples, 87 million or so PBMCs were counted, and genomic DNA was extracted using the QIAamp DNA Blood Mini kit. Blood was obtained by leukapheresis, after which PBMCs were separated by Ficoll-Histopaque density gradient centrifugation and cryopreserved in liquid nitrogen vapor phase. V loses 5 bases of germline sequence and J loses 4 bases, and the interval between the two ends is 11 bases. Looking up the germline V gene yields CDR1 ENHRY and CDR2 SYGVKD. The CDR3 numbers 13 residues from cysteine through phenylalanine. Only the CDR3 part of the read is kept: 39 bases, read in frame from the first base.

The specimen sequenced was PBMCs. This clonotype was obtained from a middle-aged woman in good health. Some clones in this sample may be carry-over from other donors' samples. The rearrangement combines TRBV10-3 with TRBJ2-5; the D segment cannot be called with confidence. CDR3 sequence: CAISRPRGETQYF. In nucleotides, the sequence is TGTGCCATCAGTCGTCCGAGAGGAGAGACCCAGTACTTC.